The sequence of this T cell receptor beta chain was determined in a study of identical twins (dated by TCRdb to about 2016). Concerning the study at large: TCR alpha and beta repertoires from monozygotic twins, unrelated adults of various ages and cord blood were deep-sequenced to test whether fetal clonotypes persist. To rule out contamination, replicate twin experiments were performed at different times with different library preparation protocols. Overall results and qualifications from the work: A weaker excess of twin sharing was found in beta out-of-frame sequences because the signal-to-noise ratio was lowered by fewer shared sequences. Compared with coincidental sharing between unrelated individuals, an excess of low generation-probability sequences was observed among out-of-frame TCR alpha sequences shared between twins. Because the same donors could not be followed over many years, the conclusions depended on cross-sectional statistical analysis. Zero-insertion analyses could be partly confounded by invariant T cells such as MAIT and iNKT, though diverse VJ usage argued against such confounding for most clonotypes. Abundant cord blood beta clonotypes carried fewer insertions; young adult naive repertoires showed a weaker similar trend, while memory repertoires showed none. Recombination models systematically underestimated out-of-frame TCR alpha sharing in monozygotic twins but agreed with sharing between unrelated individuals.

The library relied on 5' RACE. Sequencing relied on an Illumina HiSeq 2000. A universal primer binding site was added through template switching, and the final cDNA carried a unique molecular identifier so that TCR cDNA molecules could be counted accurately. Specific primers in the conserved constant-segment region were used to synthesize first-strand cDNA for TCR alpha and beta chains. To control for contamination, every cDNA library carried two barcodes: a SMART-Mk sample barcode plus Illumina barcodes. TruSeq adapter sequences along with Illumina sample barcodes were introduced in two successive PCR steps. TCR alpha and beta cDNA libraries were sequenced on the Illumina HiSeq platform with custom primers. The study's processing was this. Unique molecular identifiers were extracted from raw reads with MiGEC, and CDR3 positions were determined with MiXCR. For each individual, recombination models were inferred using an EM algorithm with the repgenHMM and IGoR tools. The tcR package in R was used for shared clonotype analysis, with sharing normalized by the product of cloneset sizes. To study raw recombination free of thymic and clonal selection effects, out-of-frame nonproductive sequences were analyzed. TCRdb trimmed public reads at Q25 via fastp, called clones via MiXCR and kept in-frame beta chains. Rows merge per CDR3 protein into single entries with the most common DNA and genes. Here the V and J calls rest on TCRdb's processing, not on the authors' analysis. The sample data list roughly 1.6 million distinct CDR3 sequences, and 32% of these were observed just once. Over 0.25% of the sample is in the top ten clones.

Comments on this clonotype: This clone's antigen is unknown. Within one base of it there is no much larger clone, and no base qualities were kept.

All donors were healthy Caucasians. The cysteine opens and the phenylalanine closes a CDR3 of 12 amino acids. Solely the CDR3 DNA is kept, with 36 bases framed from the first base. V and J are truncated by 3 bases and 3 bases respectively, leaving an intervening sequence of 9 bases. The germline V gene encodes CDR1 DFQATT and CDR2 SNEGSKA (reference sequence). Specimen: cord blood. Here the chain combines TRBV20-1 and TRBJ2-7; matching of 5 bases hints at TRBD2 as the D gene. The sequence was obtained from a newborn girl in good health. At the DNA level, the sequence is TGCAGTGCTAGTGAAGCGGTCTACGAGCAGTACTTC. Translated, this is CSASEAVYEQYF.